This TCR beta chain came from a study of CD8+CD57+ T cells in acquired aplastic anemia. In the study overall: An average of around 3.5 ug of DNA was obtained from sorted CD4+ and CD8+ cells.

Patients included in sequencing had previously demonstrated CD8+CD57+ cell expansion by flow cytometry. With regard to this clonotype: Its antigen is unknown.

CDR3 and TCR beta VDJ profiling relied on a genomic DNA template. Each CDR3 protein gets one entry after TCRdb re-called the reads with MiXCR. The data contain 150,000 or so distinct CDR3 sequences, around half of them seen just once; the ten biggest clones take up about 12%. The study, taken as a whole, reports: A set of approximately 30 CD8+ CDR3 sequences was shared between patients and controls, and these sequences appeared highly expressed in patients.

The TCR comes from a human donor with aplastic anemia. Sequences were obtained from sorted CD4+, CD8+, or CD8+CD57+ T cells (not recorded which) from PBMCs.

CDR3 in amino acids: CATSGGEDTQYF. CDR3 coding DNA: TGTGCCACCAGTGGCGGGGAGGATACGCAGTATTTT. The chain recombines TRBV24-1 with TRBJ2-3; a possible D gene is TRBD2 (6 bases). Trimming removed 5 bases at V and 6 bases at J, with 8 bases between. The CDR3 is made up of 12 amino acids. The V gene's germline CDR1 is KGHDR and CDR2 SFDVKD.